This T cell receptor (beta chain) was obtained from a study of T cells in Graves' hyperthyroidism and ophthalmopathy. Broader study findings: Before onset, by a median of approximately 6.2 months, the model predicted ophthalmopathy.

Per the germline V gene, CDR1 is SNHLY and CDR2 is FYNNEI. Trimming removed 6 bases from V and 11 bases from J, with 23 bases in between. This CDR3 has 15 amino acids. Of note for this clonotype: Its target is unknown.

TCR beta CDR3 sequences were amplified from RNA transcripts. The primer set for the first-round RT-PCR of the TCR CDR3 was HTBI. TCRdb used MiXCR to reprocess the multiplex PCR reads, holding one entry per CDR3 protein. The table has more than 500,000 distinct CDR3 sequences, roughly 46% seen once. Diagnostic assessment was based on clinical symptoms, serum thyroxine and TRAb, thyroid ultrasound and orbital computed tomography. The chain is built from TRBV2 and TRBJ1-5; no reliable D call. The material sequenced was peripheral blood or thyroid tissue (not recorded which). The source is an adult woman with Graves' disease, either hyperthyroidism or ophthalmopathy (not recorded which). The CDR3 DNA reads TGTGCCAGCAGCCGTAGGGCTAGCGGCCAAGAGACCCAGCATTTT. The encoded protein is CASSRRASGQETQHF.